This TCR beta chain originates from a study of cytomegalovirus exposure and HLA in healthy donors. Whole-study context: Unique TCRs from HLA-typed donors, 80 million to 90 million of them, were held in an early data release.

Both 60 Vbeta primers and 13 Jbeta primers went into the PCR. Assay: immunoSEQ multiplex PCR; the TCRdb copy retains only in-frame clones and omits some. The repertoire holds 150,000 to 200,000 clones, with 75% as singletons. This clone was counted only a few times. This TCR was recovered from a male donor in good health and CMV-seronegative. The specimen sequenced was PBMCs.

CDR3 residues: CASSLSGPRNSPLHF. The CDR3 bases are TGTGCCAGCAGTTTATCAGGGCCCAGAAATTCACCCCTCCACTTT. The chain joins TRBV28 to TRBJ1-6; the D gene is possibly TRBD1 (5 bases). The ends were cut back, 1 base at V and 7 bases at J, with 11 bases in the middle. This CDR3 has 15 residues. The germline V gene encodes CDR1 MDHEN and CDR2 SYDVKM. Variable domain in full (rest from reference TRBV28 and TRBJ1-6): DVKVTQSSRYLVKRTGEKVFLECVQDMDHENMFWYRQDPGLGLRLIYFSYDVKMKEKGDIPEGYSVSREKKERFSLILESASTNQTSMYLCASSLSGPRNSPLHFGNGTRLTVT.